This T cell receptor beta chain stems from a study of T cell responses to AZD1222 COVID-19 vaccine (dated by TCRdb to about 2021). For the wider study: A total of under 250 trial participants underwent TCR sequencing, of whom 200 to 220 had received two doses of AZD1222 and some 26 had received two doses of the MenACWY control vaccine. Trial participants were enrolled by age into subgroups of 18-55, 56-69 and 70-plus years, and about 150, 27 and 61 TCR-sequenced participants, respectively, were included in these subgroups. The paper as a whole reports these results and caveats: Conclusions about previously exposed vaccinees are limited because only a handful of AZD1222 recipients were SARS-CoV-2 seropositive at baseline. Spike-specific TCR breadth and depth rose significantly after two AZD1222 doses compared with day 0 and with MenACWY recipients. In the small 56-69-year group, the increase in depth fell short of significance, most likely because of low power. CD4 TCRs associated with the vaccine covered the entire spike protein, and the dominant responses were in regions 160-218 and 743-854. Because no day 14 peak-response samples were available, repertoires were characterized only after the peak T cell response. Nearly half of unique spike-specific TCRs reportedly recognized epitopes outside regions mutated in the B.1.351 and B.1.1.7 variants. Participants were mostly white British and included more females than males, and it was suggested by the authors that clonal diversity may have been underestimated.

In the paper's terms, the time point label means: about 28 days (+/-7) after the second vaccine dose. Because spike-specific TCR depth and breadth did not differ between the two schedules, AZD1222 recipients who got a second dose at roughly 4 weeks were pooled with those who got a second dose at roughly 12 weeks. Samples from vaccinated people were obtained from the UK trials COV001 and COV002, which included a single-blind randomized controlled phase 2/3 trial of AZD1222 (ChAdOx1 nCoV-19) in healthy adults. For TCRbeta chain sequencing, PBMC samples from trial participants were taken at day 0 and at day 28 after the second dose. The CDR3 regions of human TCRbeta chains were analyzed by immunosequencing. In the source study's methods: TCRs in the repertoires were compared against a reference library of SARS-CoV-2-specific TCRs that had been generated with the MIRA antigen-specificity platform. Breadth meant the fraction of unique TCRs that were SARS-CoV-2-associated, whereas depth meant the fraction of total T cells that were SARS-CoV-2-associated. Using the MIRA data, each spike-specific TCR was mapped to the spike region that the TCR reacts to and placed in a CD4 or CD8 class. Log10-transformed breadth and depth values were compared by one-way ANOVA with Sidak's multiple comparisons tests. TCRdb took over this immuneACCESS table, retaining in-frame rearrangements with V and J assigned. Such tables are incomplete; in checked studies, under half of the missing clones stem from an unresolved V gene, and the remainder is unexplained. The DNA gave D and trimming, while V, J and clone size come from that table. The sample data list roughly 150,000 clones, and 90% to 95% of these were observed just once. The top ten clones comprise under 6% of the sample.

Clipping removes 0 bases from V and 4 bases from J, with 4 as the unmatched junction base count. As encoded in the germline V gene, CDR1 is SGHRS while CDR2 is YFSETQ. Counted from cysteine to phenylalanine, this CDR3 has 15 amino acids. The read is trimmed to its CDR3 DNA, 45 bases read in frame from base 1. A note on this clone: Which antigen it targets is not known. No per-base quality is available; no much larger clone lies one base away.

The clonotype comes from an adult who received the AZD1222 COVID-19 vaccine. The chain is made from TRBV5-1 and TRBJ1-5, and 7 bases in between align with TRBD1. Sample: peripheral blood, taken 28 days after the second AZD1222 dose. CDR3 reads: CASSLGDSPNQPQHF. Read as DNA, the sequence is TGCGCCAGCAGCTTGGGGGACAGCCCGAATCAGCCCCAGCATTTT. Joined to the reference TRBV5-1 and TRBJ1-5 proteins, this CDR3 gives the full variable domain: KAGVTQTPRYLIKTRGQQVTLSCSPISGHRSVSWYQQTPGQGLQFLFEYFSETQRNKGNFPGRFSGRQFSNSRSEMNVSTLELGDSALYLCASSLGDSPNQPQHFGDGTRLSIL.